This record looks at one T cell receptor (beta chain) sequence and its context. This CDR3 region has 14 residues. Between the trimmed V and J ends, which lost 3 bases and 0 bases, there was a span of 5 bases. Germline loops: CDR1 MRHNA, CDR2 SNTAGT. This entry belongs to a study of Ad26.COV2.S vaccination and SARS-CoV-2 variants. Some clones are missing from TCRdb's copy, which holds only in-frame ones; the method was immunoSEQ multiplex PCR. The data contain 300,000 to 350,000 clones, 85% to 90% of them singletons. Treatment of the sample: some 20 received Ad26.COV2.S at low or high dose, single or two shots; several received placebo; per-sample allocation not given. Sampling occurred on day 63 after the first vaccine or placebo injection.

This sequence joins TRBV6-4 and TRBJ1-4; D uncertain. Sequencing used peripheral blood, obtained in a trial of Ad26.COV2.S vaccine versus placebo. The TCR sequence derives from a person between 18 and 65 years old who received the Ad26.COV2.S COVID-19 vaccine or a placebo. CDR3 residues: CASSETATNEKLFF. The CDR3 DNA reads as TGTGCCAGCAGTGAGACGGCAACTAATGAAAAACTGTTTTTT.